One sample yielded the 17 T cell receptor beta chains listed below, sequenced in a study of Ad26.COV2.S vaccination and SARS-CoV-2 variants. Treatment denoted: roughly 20 received Ad26.COV2.S at low or high dose, single or two shots; roughly 5 received placebo; per-sample allocation not given. Sample collection was performed on day 63 after the first vaccine or placebo injection. Assay: immunoSEQ multiplex PCR; the TCRdb copy retains only in-frame clones and omits some. The sample consists of about 680,000 clones, around 89% of them appearing once. Here the sequenced sample was peripheral blood, taken in a trial of Ad26.COV2.S vaccine versus placebo. These receptors were taken from a person between 18 and 65 years old who received the Ad26.COV2.S COVID-19 vaccine or a placebo.

V is TRBV7-3 and J is TRBJ1-5; no reliable D call. This CDR3 has 18 residues. Per germline, CDR1 SGHTA and CDR2 FQGTGA. Trimming pared 5 bases from V and 2 bases from J, leaving 22 bases between. The CDR3 DNA is TGTGCCAGCAGCCACCCCGCCCGGGCCCCCGAGGGCAATCAGCCCCAGCATTTT. It yields the protein CASSHPARAPEGNQPQHF.

The chain joins TRBV9 to TRBJ2-1; D gene uncertain. CDR3 length equals 16 residues. Germline lookup yields CDR1 SGDLS and CDR2 YYNGEE. V lost 6 bases, J lost 0 bases, and 16 bases lay in between. Here the CDR3 reads CASNLAPTSSYNEQFF. The CDR3 DNA reads as TGTGCCAGCAATCTGGCACCAACAAGCTCCTACAATGAGCAGTTCTTC.

This chain connects TRBV5-1 to TRBJ1-3, with D perhaps matching TRBD1 (6 bases). Trimming shortened V by 3 bases and J by 0 bases, and 10 bases separated the two germline ends. Germline CDR1 and CDR2: SGHRS and YFSETQ. The CDR3 has 15 residues. The CDR3 is CASSYGQSSGNTIYF. CDR3 nucleotides: TGCGCCAGCAGCTATGGACAGAGCTCTGGAAACACCATATATTTT.

In this sample, this clone turned up once. Other DNA sequences in this specimen translate into the identical CDR3. The chain is built from TRBV4-2 and TRBJ1-2; D is uncertain. In germline, CDR1 is LGHNA, CDR2 YNFKEQ. This CDR3 is built from 12 residues. V was pared by 0 bases and J by 4 bases, with 3 bases between. DNA of the CDR3: TGTGCCAGCAGCCAAGACTCCTATGGCTACACCTTC. Translated: CASSQDSYGYTF.

This clone was seen only once. The same CDR3 is also encoded by other DNA sequences in this sample. The V call is TRBV19, the J call TRBJ1-5; no clear D gene. V was clipped by 5 bases and J by 3 bases, with 8 bases between them. The CDR3 contains 13 residues. Germline CDR1 reads LNHDA; CDR2 reads SQIVND (reference sequence). CDR3 DNA: TGTGCCAGTAGTCCGACTGTCAATCAGCCCCAGCATTTT. This encodes CASSPTVNQPQHF. Supplemented by reference TRBV19 and TRBJ1-5, the full variable domain reads DGGITQSPKYLFRKEGQNVTLSCEQNLNHDAMYWYRQDPGQGLRLIYYSQIVNDFQKGDIAEGYSVSREKKESFPLTVTSAQKNPTAFYLCASSPTVNQPQHFGDGTRLSIL.

The rearrangement links TRBV5-1 to TRBJ2-5; 7 bases are shared with TRBD1. Unmatched junction bases numbered 6, after V lost 2 bases and J lost 2 bases. Germline V gene data show CDR1 as SGHRS and CDR2 as YFSETQ. The CDR3 has 15 amino acids. The CDR3 DNA follows: TGCGCCAGCAGCTTCGCAGGGGGATTTCAAGAGACCCAGTACTTC. Protein: CASSFAGGFQETQYF.

This clone came up once. The CDR3 coding sequence is TGTGCCATCGCGGCCGGGGTCGGGGAAAAACTGTTTTTT. Translating it yields CAIAAGVGEKLFF. The chain joins TRBV10-3 to TRBJ1-4; D is ambiguous. Per the germline V gene, CDR1 is ENHRY and CDR2 is SYGVKD. This CDR3 is 13 amino acids long. Trimming pared 8 bases from V and 8 bases from J, leaving 15 bases between.

The J gene is TRBJ1-4, the V gene TRBV18; 8 positions match TRBD1. CDR3 size: 16 residues. The V gene end was trimmed by 2 bases and the J gene end by 5 bases; junction bases not matched to a gene: 7. Per the germline V gene, CDR1 is KGHSH and CDR2 is LQKENI. In nucleotides, the CDR3 is TGTGCCAGCTCACCATCCTTGACAGGGGAAAATGAAAAACTGTTTTTT. Translated: CASSPSLTGENEKLFF. Together with reference TRBV18 and TRBJ1-4, the CDR3 gives the full variable domain: NAGVMQNPRHLVRRRGQEARLRCSPMKGHSHVYWYRQLPEEGLKFMVYLQKENIIDESGMPKERFSAEFPKEGPSILRIQQVVRGDSAAYFCASSPSLTGENEKLFFGSGTQLSVL.

The J gene is TRBJ1-2, the V gene TRBV27; no clear D gene. This CDR3 spans 14 amino acids. Germline CDR1 is MNHEY and CDR2 is SMNVEV (reference sequence). Trimming took off 0 bases at V and 4 bases at J, with 9 bases between the two ends. The CDR3 reads CASSLSRDIYGYTF. The CDR3 DNA reads TGTGCCAGCAGTTTATCCCGGGATATCTATGGCTACACCTTC.

The chain uses TRBV7-9 and TRBJ1-3; perhaps TRBD1 as D (6 bases). The CDR3 is made up of 18 amino acids. V lost 2 bases and J 2 bases, leaving 19 bases between the germline ends. Per the germline V gene, CDR1 is SEHNR and CDR2 is FQNEAQ (reference sequence). The CDR3: CASSLPLGGGGPGNTIYF. For the CDR3, the DNA is TGTGCCAGCAGCTTACCCCTTGGAGGGGGTGGCCCTGGAAACACCATATATTTT.

CDR3 sequence: CASSSRTGPTVGNTIYF. For the CDR3, the DNA is TGTGCCAGCAGCTCCCGCACAGGGCCGACAGTTGGAAACACCATATATTTT. The V and J genes are TRBV6-2 or TRBV6-3 and TRBJ1-3, with a weak D call TRBD1 (6 bases). The germline CDR1 and CDR2 sequences are MNHEY and SVGEGT. V was shortened by 6 bases and J by 3 bases, with 21 bases between the two germline ends. The CDR3 runs to 17 residues.

This chain joins TRBV2 and TRBJ1-4; D possibly corresponds to TRBD1 (6 bases). V was pared by 3 bases and J by 8 bases, with 22 bases between. Germline CDR1 and CDR2: SNHLY and FYNNEI. This CDR3 spans 17 amino acids. CDR3 bases: TGTGCCAGCAGTGAGGGGCAGGGGACGCGGGTCCTAGAAAAACTGTTTTTT. This encodes CASSEGQGTRVLEKLFF.

This CDR3 reads CASSQDMRRESVGNTIYF. CDR3 coding DNA: TGTGCCAGCAGCCAAGATATGAGGAGGGAGTCAGTAGGAAACACCATATATTTT. J is TRBJ1-3 and V is TRBV4-2; D is unclear. From germline, CDR1 is LGHNA and CDR2 YNFKEQ. The ends were cut back, 0 bases at V and 4 bases at J, with 19 bases in the middle. The CDR3 is 18 amino acids.

The chain recombines TRBV6-5 with TRBJ2-2; D not certain. V lost 9 bases and J lost 0, with 14 bases in between. From germline, CDR1 is MNHEY and CDR2 SVGAGI. The length of the CDR3 is 15 residues. CDR3: CASTNGRTNTGELFF. CDR3 bases: TGTGCCAGTACAAATGGACGGACGAACACCGGGGAGCTGTTTTTT.

This clone was picked up one time. This chain links TRBV3-1 (or the pseudogene TRBV3-2) with TRBJ1-2, with D uncertain. V was clipped by 1 base and J by 13 bases, with 19 bases between them. Looked up from germline, CDR1 is LGHDT and CDR2 is YNNKEL (reference sequence). The CDR3 contains 14 residues. CDR3 nucleotide sequence: TGTGCCAGCAGCCAAGGCCTCCCCGGGCCTCAGGCCACCTTC. This translates into CASSQGLPGPQATF.

This chain connects TRBV14 to TRBJ1-1; no clear D gene. The V gene's germline CDR1 is SGHDN and CDR2 FVKESK. The CDR3 consists of 13 residues. The ends were cut back, 1 base at V and 8 bases at J, with 11 bases in the middle. The DNA for the CDR3 is TGTGCCAGCAGCCAAGGGTCGTGGGAGGAAGCTTTCTTT. Encoded protein: CASSQGSWEEAFF.

The chain carries TRBV18 and TRBJ2-5; 7 nucleotides agree with TRBD1. The CDR3 covers 15 residues. V shed 2 bases, J shed 4 bases, and the junction held 7 bases outside the gene matches. Germline lookup yields CDR1 KGHSH and CDR2 LQKENI. This CDR3 reads CASSPFDRVGETQYF. For the CDR3, the DNA is TGTGCCAGCTCACCATTCGACAGGGTTGGAGAGACCCAGTACTTC.